This T cell receptor beta chain was identified during a study of shared clonotypes between healthy human individuals. Sequencing used immunoSEQ multiplex PCR; TCRdb keeps in-frame clones, though not all of them. The data show about 680,000 clones, with about 90% seen just once and 24% held by the top ten. This clone was detected only a few times. As defined, naive CD8 cells were CD45RO-negative and positively selected for CCR7, with terminally differentiated effector memory CD45RA+ cells excluded. Trimming pared 0 bases from V and 0 bases from J, leaving 12 bases between. CDR3 length: 16 residues. Germline CDR1 and CDR2: MNHEY and SMNVEV (reference sequence).

The sequence was obtained from a man aged 25-45 years in good health. The chain uses TRBV27 and TRBJ2-7, with D unclear. The specimen was naive CD8+ T cells sorted from blood. The CDR3, as DNA: TGTGCCAGCAGTTTATCGACGTCTAGGCTCTCCTACGAGCAGTACTTC. The encoded protein is CASSLSTSRLSYEQYF.